The subject of this entry is one TCR beta chain. It has no known antigen specificity. No base quality information exists; no much larger clone differs at one position. Library preparation used 5' RACE. The sample was run on an Illumina HiSeq 2500. The second PCR ran for roughly 7 to 11 cycles and used a J-beta primer mix along with a sample-barcoded 5' primer. A template-switch 5' adaptor carrying 12 random nucleotides introduced a unique molecular identifier onto each TCR beta cDNA molecule. Each sample yielded at least 3 million CDR3-containing paired-end reads. First-strand cDNA synthesis was performed from all RNA using the Mint cDNA synthesis kit, with priming by a TRBC-specific oligonucleotide. All cDNA was treated with uracil-DNA glycosylase and then went through a first 18-cycle PCR with the universal primers M1SS and BC2_uni_R. The original pipeline was this. Normalization of each sample was performed by random selection of 1 million high-quality reads, each carrying a distinct molecular identifier. Reads sharing molecular identifiers were discarded rather than binned into consensus sequences. MiTCR, with a Q25 quality threshold and the strictest error-elimination algorithm, was used for CDR3 identification, clonotype clustering and error correction. A nonparametric unseen species model using Euler transformation provided a lower-bound estimate of total TCR beta diversity. TCRdb redid the processing of the public reads, applying fastp at Q25 and MiXCR, and retained in-frame beta chains. Every CDR3 protein is listed once, alongside the most common genes and DNA of its rows. TCRdb's processing, not the authors' own work, is the source of the V and J calls. The sample table holds about 640,000 distinct CDR3 sequences, of which roughly 58% were seen once. Over 30% of the sample belongs to the ten largest clones.

The roughly 39 donors, aged about 6 to 95 years, were systemically healthy Caucasian individuals from Russia. Approximately 10 milliliters of peripheral blood were collected from each donor into EDTA-treated Vacutainer tubes. PBMCs were isolated by Ficoll-Paque density-gradient centrifugation, with at least 6 million obtained per sample. Total RNA was extracted from PBMCs with Trizol reagent, with at least 5 micrograms obtained per sample. For every donor, flow cytometry on a PBMC aliquot measured the percentage of naive CD45RAhigh/CD27high T cells. The record originates from a study of blood T cells in healthy people across ages (dated by TCRdb to the mid-2010s). For context, the study as a whole: In model experiments, template switching captured about one uniquely barcoded TCR beta cDNA molecule for every two T cells. Age-related changes in TCR beta repertoire diversity were measured in the study by deep sequencing normalized with unique cDNA molecular identifiers. For two donors (one aged 18 to 30 and one aged 80 or older), the study analyzed two additional independent replicas of 1 million unique cDNA reads from the same blood draw. To avoid experimental bias, donors of different ages were randomly spread across the sequencing lanes. The donors were split into four age groups: young (average around 15 years), middle-aged (about 40), aged (around 67) and long-lived (under 90).

The CDR3 goes from the cysteine to the phenylalanine over 14 residues. Just the 42-base CDR3 DNA is kept, in frame starting at base 1. CDR1 SNHLY and CDR2 FYNNEI were looked up in the germline V gene. The V end gives up 4 bases and the J end 15 bases, leaving 9 bases in the junction not matched to a gene. Study-level results and caveats: Estimates of total diversity based on one million sequenced T cells were regarded as lower bounds and as underestimates. As age increased, observed TCR beta diversity per million T cells dropped in a roughly linear way, and a significant reduction was already evident by age roughly 36. Because the CMV infection status of the donors was unknown, age-related changes in expanded clonotypes may potentially have been confounded. Compared with the aged group, the long-lived group had more naive CD4+ T cells, fewer expanded clones and increased TCR diversity, a pattern suggesting age selection. There was a strong correlation between observed TCR beta diversity and the percentage of naive T cells measured by flow cytometry. Because profiling used bulk unsorted PBMCs, naive and antigen-experienced compartments could not be compared conclusively.

This clonotype was obtained from a man aged 55-75 years in good health. What was sequenced was blood. Rearrangement joined TRBV2 to TRBJ2-1, and 13 junction bases match TRBD2. The CDR3 here reads CASSATSGGAAAFF. In nucleotide form, the sequence is TGTGCCAGCAGTGCTACTAGCGGGGGGGCGGCCGCGTTCTTC.